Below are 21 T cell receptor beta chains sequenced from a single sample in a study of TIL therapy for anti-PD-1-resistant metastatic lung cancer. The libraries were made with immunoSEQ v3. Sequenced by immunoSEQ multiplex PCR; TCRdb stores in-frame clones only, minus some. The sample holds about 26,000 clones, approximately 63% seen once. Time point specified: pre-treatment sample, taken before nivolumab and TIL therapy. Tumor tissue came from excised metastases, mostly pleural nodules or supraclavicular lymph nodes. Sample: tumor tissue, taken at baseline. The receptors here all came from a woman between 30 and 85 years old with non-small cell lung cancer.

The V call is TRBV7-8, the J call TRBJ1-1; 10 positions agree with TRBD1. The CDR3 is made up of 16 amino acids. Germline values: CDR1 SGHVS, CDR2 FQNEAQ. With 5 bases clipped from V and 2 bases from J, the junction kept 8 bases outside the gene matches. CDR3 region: CASSKTGGRGNTEAFF. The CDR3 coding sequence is TGTGCCAGCAGCAAGACAGGGGGCCGGGGTAACACTGAAGCTTTCTTT.

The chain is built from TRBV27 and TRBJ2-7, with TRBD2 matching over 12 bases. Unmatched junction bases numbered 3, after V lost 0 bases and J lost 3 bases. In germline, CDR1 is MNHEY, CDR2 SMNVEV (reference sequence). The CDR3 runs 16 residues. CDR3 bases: TGTGCCAGCAGTTTATCGGCTAGCGGGAGGGTCTACGAGCAGTACTTC. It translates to CASSLSASGRVYEQYF.

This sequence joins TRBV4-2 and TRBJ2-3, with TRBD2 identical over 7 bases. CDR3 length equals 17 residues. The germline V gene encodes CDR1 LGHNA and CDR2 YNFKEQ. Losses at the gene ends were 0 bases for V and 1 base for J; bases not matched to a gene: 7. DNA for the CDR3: TGTGCCAGCAGCCAAGACGCCAGCGGGATGGGCACAGATACGCAGTATTTT. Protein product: CASSQDASGMGTDTQYF.

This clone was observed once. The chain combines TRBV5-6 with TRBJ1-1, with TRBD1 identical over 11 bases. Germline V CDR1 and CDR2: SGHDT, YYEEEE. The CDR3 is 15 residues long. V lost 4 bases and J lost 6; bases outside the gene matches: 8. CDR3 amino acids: CASSPDRGLLAEAFF. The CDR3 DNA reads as TGTGCCAGCAGCCCGGACAGGGGGCTTCTCGCTGAAGCTTTCTTT.

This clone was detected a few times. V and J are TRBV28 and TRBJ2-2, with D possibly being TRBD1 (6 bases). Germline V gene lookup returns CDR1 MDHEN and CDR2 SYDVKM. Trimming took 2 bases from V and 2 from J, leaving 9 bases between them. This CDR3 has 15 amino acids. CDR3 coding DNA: TGTGCCAGCAGTTTAGGGGGCATAAACACCGGGGAGCTGTTTTTT. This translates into CASSLGGINTGELFF.

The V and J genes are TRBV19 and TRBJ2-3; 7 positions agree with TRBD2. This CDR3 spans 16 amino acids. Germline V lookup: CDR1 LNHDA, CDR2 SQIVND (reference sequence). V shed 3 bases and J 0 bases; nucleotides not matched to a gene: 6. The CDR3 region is CASSIPGLGSTDTQYF. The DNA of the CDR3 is TGTGCCAGTAGTATCCCCGGACTAGGAAGCACAGATACGCAGTATTTT.

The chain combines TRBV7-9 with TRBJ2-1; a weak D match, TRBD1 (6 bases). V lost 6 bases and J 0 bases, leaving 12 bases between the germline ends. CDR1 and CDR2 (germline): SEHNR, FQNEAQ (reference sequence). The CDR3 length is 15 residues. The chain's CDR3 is CASSTTGISYNEQFF. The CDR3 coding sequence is TGTGCCAGCAGTACAACAGGGATCTCCTACAATGAGCAGTTCTTC.

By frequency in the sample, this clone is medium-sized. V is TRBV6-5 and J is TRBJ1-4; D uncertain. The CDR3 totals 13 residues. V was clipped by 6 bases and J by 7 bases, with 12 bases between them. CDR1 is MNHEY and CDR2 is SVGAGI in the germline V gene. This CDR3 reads CASRLPGREKLFF. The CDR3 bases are TGTGCCAGCAGACTTCCTGGGCGTGAAAAACTGTTTTTT.

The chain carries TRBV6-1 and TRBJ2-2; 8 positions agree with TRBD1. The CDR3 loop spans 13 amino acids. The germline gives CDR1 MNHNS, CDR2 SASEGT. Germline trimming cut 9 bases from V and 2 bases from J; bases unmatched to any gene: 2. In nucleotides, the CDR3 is TGTGCCAGTGACAGGGGAAACACCGGGGAGCTGTTTTTT. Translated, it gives CASDRGNTGELFF.

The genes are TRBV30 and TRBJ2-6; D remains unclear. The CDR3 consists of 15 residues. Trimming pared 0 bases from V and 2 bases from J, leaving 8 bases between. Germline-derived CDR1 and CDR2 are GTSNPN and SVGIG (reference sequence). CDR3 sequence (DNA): TGTGCCTGGAGTGTACAGAGGACTGGGGCCAACGTCCTGACTTTC. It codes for CAWSVQRTGANVLTF.

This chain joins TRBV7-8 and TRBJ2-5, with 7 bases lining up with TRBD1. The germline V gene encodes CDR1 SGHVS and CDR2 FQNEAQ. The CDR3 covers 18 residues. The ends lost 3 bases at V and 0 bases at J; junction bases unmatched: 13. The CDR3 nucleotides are TGTGCCAGCAGCTTGGGAACCCTGGGACAGTGGTACCAAGAGACCCAGTACTTC. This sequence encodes CASSLGTLGQWYQETQYF.

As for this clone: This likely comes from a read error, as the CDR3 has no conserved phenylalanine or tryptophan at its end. CDR3 bases: TGCGCCAGCAGCTTGGGCGGGGATCAGCCCCAGCATCTT. This encodes CASSLGGDQPQHL. The rearrangement joins TRBV5-1 to TRBJ1-5; no clear D gene. V lost 0 bases, J lost 5 bases, and 6 bases lay in between. The V gene's germline CDR1 is SGHRS and CDR2 YFSETQ. This CDR3 spans 13 amino acids.

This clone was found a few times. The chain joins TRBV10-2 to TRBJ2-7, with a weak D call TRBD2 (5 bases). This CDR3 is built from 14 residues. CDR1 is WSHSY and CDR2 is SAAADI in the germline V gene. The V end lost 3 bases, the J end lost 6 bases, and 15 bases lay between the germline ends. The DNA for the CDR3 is TGCGCCAGCAGTGATTTCACTAGTCGGCTCGAGCAGTACTTC. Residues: CASSDFTSRLEQYF.

The chain's CDR3 is CASSFVGGDYNEQFF. For the CDR3, the DNA is TGTGCCAGCAGCTTCGTGGGAGGGGACTACAATGAGCAGTTCTTC. The genes are TRBV7-2 and TRBJ2-1, with TRBD2 matching 7 bases. Trimming at V came to 3 bases and at J to 3 bases, leaving 5 bases not matched to a gene. Germline CDR1 SGHTA, CDR2 FQGNSA. The CDR3 runs 15 residues.

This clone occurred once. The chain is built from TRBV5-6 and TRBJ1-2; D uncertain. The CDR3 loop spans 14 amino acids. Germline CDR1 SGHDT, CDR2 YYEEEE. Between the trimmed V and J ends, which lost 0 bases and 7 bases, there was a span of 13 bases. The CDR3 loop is CASSLGTRHGGYTF. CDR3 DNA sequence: TGTGCCAGCAGCTTGGGTACTCGGCACGGTGGCTACACCTTC.

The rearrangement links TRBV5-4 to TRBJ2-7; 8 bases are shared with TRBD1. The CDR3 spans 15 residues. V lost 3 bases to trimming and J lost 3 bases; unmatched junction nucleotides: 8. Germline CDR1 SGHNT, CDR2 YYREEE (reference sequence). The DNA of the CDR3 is TGTGCCAGCAGCTCACGCGGACAGGGAGGCTACGAGCAGTACTTC. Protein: CASSSRGQGGYEQYF.

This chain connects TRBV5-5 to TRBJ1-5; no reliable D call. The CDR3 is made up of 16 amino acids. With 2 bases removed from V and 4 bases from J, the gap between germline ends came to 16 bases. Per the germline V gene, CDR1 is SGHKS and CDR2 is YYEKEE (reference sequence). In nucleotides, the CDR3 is TGTGCCAGCAGCTTTGATCCGGGAGCCGATAATCAGCCCCAGCATTTT. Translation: CASSFDPGADNQPQHF.

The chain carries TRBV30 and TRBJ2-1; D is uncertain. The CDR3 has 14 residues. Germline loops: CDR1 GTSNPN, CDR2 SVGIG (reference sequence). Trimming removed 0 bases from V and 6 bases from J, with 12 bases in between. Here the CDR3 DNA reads TGTGCCTGGAGTGTTGCCGGGTCGCTCAATGAGCAGTTCTTC. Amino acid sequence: CAWSVAGSLNEQFF.

CDR3 coding DNA: TGCAGCGTACATACAGGCTCTGGAAACACCATATATTTT. Its translation is CSVHTGSGNTIYF. The chain uses TRBV29-1 and TRBJ1-3, with a possible D match to TRBD1 (5 bases). V dropped 6 bases and J dropped 0 bases, with 9 bases sitting between them. The CDR3 contains 13 residues. The germline gives CDR1 SQVTM, CDR2 ANQGSEA.

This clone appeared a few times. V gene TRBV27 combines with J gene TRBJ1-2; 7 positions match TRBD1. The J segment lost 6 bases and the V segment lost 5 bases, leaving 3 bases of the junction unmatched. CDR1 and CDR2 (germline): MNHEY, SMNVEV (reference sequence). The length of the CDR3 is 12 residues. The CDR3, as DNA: TGTGCCAGCAGTAGGACAGGCCATGGCTACACCTTC. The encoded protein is CASSRTGHGYTF.

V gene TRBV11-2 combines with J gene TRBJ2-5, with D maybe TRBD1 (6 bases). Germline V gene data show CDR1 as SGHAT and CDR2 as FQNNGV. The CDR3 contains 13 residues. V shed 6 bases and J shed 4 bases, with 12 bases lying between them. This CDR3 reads CASRNQGRETQYF. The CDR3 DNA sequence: TGTGCCAGCAGAAACCAGGGGAGAGAGACCCAGTACTTC.